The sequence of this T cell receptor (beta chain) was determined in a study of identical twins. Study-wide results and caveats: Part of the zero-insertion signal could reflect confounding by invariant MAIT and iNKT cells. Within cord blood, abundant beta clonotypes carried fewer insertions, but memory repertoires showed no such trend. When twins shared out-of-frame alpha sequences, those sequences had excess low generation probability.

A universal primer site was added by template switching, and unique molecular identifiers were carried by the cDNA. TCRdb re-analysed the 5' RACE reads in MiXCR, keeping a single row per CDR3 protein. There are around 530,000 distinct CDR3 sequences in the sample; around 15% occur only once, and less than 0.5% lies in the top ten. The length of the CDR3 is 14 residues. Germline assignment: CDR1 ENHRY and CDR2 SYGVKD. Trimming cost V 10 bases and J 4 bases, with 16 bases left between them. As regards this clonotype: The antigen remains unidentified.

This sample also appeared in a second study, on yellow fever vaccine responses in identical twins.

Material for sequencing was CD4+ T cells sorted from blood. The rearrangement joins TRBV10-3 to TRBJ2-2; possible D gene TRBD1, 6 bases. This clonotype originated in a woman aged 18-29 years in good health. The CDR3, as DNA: TGTGCCACTACCCCAGGGGCACCCACCGGGGAGCTGTTTTTT. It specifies CATTPGAPTGELFF.